One and the same sample provided the 28 T cell receptor beta chains below, sequenced in a study of identifying expanded T cells in peripheral blood. Some clones are missing from TCRdb's copy, which holds only in-frame ones; the method was immunoSEQ multiplex PCR. This table has some 93,000 clones, approximately 86% appearing once. Sequencing was performed on blood. All receptors derive from a person aged 18 to 75 in good health.

This clone has just a few counts. The V gene is TRBV10-3, the J gene TRBJ2-1; D is possibly TRBD2 (5 bases). CDR1 and CDR2 (germline): ENHRY, SYGVKD. Between the trimmed V and J ends, which lost 4 bases and 8 bases, there was a span of 9 bases. The CDR3 extends over 12 amino acids. The DNA of the CDR3 is TGTGCCATCAGTGGTTCGGGGTATGAGCAGTTCTTC. It codes for CAISGSGYEQFF.

This clone is medium-sized in the sample. The chain links TRBV9 to TRBJ1-1, with unresolved D. CDR1 SGDLS and CDR2 YYNGEE come from the germline V gene. The V end was cut by 4 bases, the J end by 5 bases, with 12 bases between. CDR3 size: 13 residues. The DNA of the CDR3 is TGTGCCAGCAGCCAACCAGGTGGAACTGAAGCTTTCTTT. Amino acid sequence: CASSQPGGTEAFF.

The J gene is TRBJ1-3, the V gene TRBV13; D ambiguous. This CDR3 is built from 13 residues. The V end lost 5 bases, the J end lost 4 bases, and 9 bases lay between the germline ends. Germline V gives CDR1 PRHDT, CDR2 FYEKMQ (reference sequence). The CDR3 coding sequence is TGTGCCAGCAGCCCCCGATACGGAAACACCATATATTTT. Protein sequence: CASSPRYGNTIYF.

This clone was seen more than once but under ten times. V gene TRBV25-1 combines with J gene TRBJ1-2, with a weak D call TRBD1 (5 bases). The V gene lost 2 bases and the J gene lost 3 bases, with 13 bases spanning the gap. Germline CDR1 and CDR2: MGHDK and SYGVNS. There are 15 residues in the CDR3. Here the CDR3 reads CASSEEGPGYYGYTF. The CDR3 DNA follows: TGTGCCAGCAGTGAAGAGGGCCCAGGGTACTATGGCTACACCTTC.

This chain joins TRBV19 and TRBJ2-1; no clear D gene. The V end was cut by 3 bases, the J end by 6 bases, with 12 bases between. The length of the CDR3 is 14 residues. The germline CDR1 and CDR2 sequences are LNHDA and SQIVND (reference sequence). CDR3 amino acids: CASSIGLFGNEQFF. DNA for the CDR3: TGTGCCAGTAGTATCGGCCTTTTTGGCAATGAGCAGTTCTTC.

This clone was picked up many times. The chain carries TRBV30 and TRBJ1-1; no firm D call. V dropped 0 bases and J dropped 5 bases, with 7 bases sitting between them. This CDR3 has 12 amino acids. Germline V gene data show CDR1 as GTSNPN and CDR2 as SVGIG (reference sequence). The CDR3 coding sequence is TGTGCCTGGAGTGTTCTGGGAACTGAAGCTTTCTTT. Protein sequence: CAWSVLGTEAFF.

In its sample, this clone ranks as medium-sized. J is TRBJ2-3 and V is TRBV6-4; 8 positions match TRBD2. CDR1 and CDR2 from the germline V gene are MRHNA and SNTAGT. Losses at the gene ends were 3 bases for V and 3 bases for J; bases not matched to a gene: 2. This CDR3 has 14 amino acids. The CDR3 sequence: CASSEGLATDTQYF. The CDR3 DNA reads as TGTGCCAGCAGTGAAGGACTAGCTACAGATACGCAGTATTTT.

This clone occurred a few times. The V call is TRBV7-9, the J call TRBJ1-3; a weak D match, TRBD1 (6 bases). V lost 2 bases to trimming and J lost 7 bases, with 9 bases between them. The CDR3 runs 13 residues. Germline-derived CDR1 and CDR2 are SEHNR and FQNEAQ (reference sequence). This chain's CDR3 is CASSLPQGNTIYF. CDR3 sequence (DNA): TGTGCCAGCAGCTTACCCCAGGGGAACACCATATATTTT.

The chain combines TRBV9 with TRBJ1-5; tentative D call: TRBD1 (5 bases). CDR1 and CDR2 (germline): SGDLS, YYNGEE. CDR3 length: 15 amino acids. V shed 0 bases and J shed 4 bases, with 11 bases lying between them. Here the CDR3 reads CASSVGEGRNQPQHF. The CDR3, as DNA: TGTGCCAGCAGCGTAGGGGAGGGGAGGAATCAGCCCCAGCATTTT.

This clone came up once. The V and J genes are TRBV30 and TRBJ1-2; D is unclear. The CDR3 sequence is 13 residues long. V lost 0 bases and J 4 bases, leaving 9 bases between the germline ends. The germline gives CDR1 GTSNPN, CDR2 SVGIG (reference sequence). The CDR3 is CAWSVTAVYGYTF. The CDR3 DNA reads as TGTGCCTGGAGTGTAACTGCAGTCTATGGCTACACCTTC.

This chain joins TRBV11-2 and TRBJ1-2; D ambiguous. This CDR3 comprises 14 residues. CDR1 and CDR2 (germline): SGHAT, FQNNGV. Trimming stripped 2 bases from V and 2 bases from J, with 9 bases between. CDR3 in amino acids: CASSLRSGNYGYTF. The CDR3 DNA is TGTGCCAGCAGCTTAAGGTCCGGGAACTATGGCTACACCTTC.

The V and J genes are TRBV5-1 and TRBJ1-6; D possibly corresponds to TRBD1 (6 bases). V was cut by 5 bases and J by 4 bases, with 13 bases left in between. CDR1 and CDR2 (germline): SGHRS, YFSETQ. The CDR3 totals 15 residues. The DNA for the CDR3 is TGCGCCAGCAGAAGAGGACAGAATTATAATTCACCCCTCCACTTT. Translated, it gives CASRRGQNYNSPLHF. Variable domain in full (rest from reference TRBV5-1 and TRBJ1-6): KAGVTQTPRYLIKTRGQQVTLSCSPISGHRSVSWYQQTPGQGLQFLFEYFSETQRNKGNFPGRFSGRQFSNSRSEMNVSTLELGDSALYLCASRRGQNYNSPLHFGNGTRLTVT.

The V call is TRBV19, the J call TRBJ2-5; TRBD1 might be the D (5 bases). The CDR3 has 14 amino acids. The germline V gene encodes CDR1 LNHDA and CDR2 SQIVND (reference sequence). The V end lost 4 bases, the J end lost 4 bases, and 13 bases lay between the germline ends. The DNA for the CDR3 is TGTGCCAGTAGTACACAGGTCGGTCGAGAGACCCAGTACTTC. It specifies CASSTQVGRETQYF. The full variable domain, its missing parts supplied by reference TRBV19 and TRBJ2-5, is DGGITQSPKYLFRKEGQNVTLSCEQNLNHDAMYWYRQDPGQGLRLIYYSQIVNDFQKGDIAEGYSVSREKKESFPLTVTSAQKNPTAFYLCASSTQVGRETQYFGPGTRLLVL.

The V gene is TRBV30, the J gene TRBJ2-1; perhaps TRBD2 as D (5 bases). The CDR3 is 16 residues long. V lost 4 bases and J lost 3, with 19 bases in between. Germline values: CDR1 GTSNPN, CDR2 SVGIG (reference sequence). This CDR3 is CAWTWVRPGSYNEQFF. CDR3 bases: TGTGCCTGGACTTGGGTCAGGCCGGGGAGCTACAATGAGCAGTTCTTC.

This chain connects TRBV5-1 to TRBJ1-1, with 7 positions matching TRBD1. V was clipped by 4 bases and J by 1 base; unmatched bases: 10. CDR3 length: 16 residues. CDR1 is SGHRS and CDR2 is YFSETQ in the germline V gene. For the CDR3, the DNA is TGCGCCAGCAGCACCCACAGGGGAGCAGGGAACACTGAAGCTTTCTTT. As protein: CASSTHRGAGNTEAFF.

This rearrangement joins TRBV5-1 to TRBJ2-3, with D maybe TRBD2 (5 bases). The CDR3 has 15 amino acids. Germline V lookup: CDR1 SGHRS, CDR2 YFSETQ. V was cut by 2 bases and J by 4 bases, with 14 bases left in between. The CDR3 loop is CASSLTPGEPDTQYF. CDR3 nucleotide sequence: TGCGCCAGCAGCTTAACACCCGGGGAGCCAGATACGCAGTATTTT.

The CDR3 spells CASRGATGGYTEAFF. The CDR3 coding sequence is TGTGCCAGTAGGGGGGCGACAGGGGGCTACACTGAAGCTTTCTTT. V usage is TRBV19 and J usage is TRBJ1-1; 10 bases align to TRBD1. Germline lookup yields CDR1 LNHDA and CDR2 SQIVND (reference sequence). This CDR3 spans 15 amino acids. Losses at the gene ends were 6 bases for V and 3 bases for J; bases not matched to a gene: 7.

The rearrangement joins TRBV7-6 to TRBJ2-3, with 10 nucleotides matching TRBD2. Unmatched junction bases numbered 3, after V lost 4 bases and J lost 2 bases. Germline V gene sequence: CDR1 SGHVS, CDR2 FNYEAQ. CDR3 length: 15 residues. Here the CDR3 reads CASSSGLANTDTQYF. DNA for the CDR3: TGTGCCAGCAGCTCGGGACTAGCGAACACAGATACGCAGTATTTT.

This chain links TRBV27 with TRBJ2-7; 9 bases map to TRBD1. After removal of 8 bases from V and 1 base from J, the junction contained 6 bases not matched to a gene. The CDR3 spans 14 residues. Germline V gives CDR1 MNHEY, CDR2 SMNVEV (reference sequence). In nucleotides, the CDR3 is TGTGCCAGCGCCCGGGACAGGGATTCCTACGAGCAGTACTTC. Protein sequence: CASARDRDSYEQYF.

This clone was seen only once. The chain is built from TRBV7-9 and TRBJ1-2; the match to TRBD1 covers 10 bases. There are 15 residues in the CDR3. The trim removed 5 bases at V and 4 bases at J, leaving 7 bases unmatched. CDR1 is SEHNR and CDR2 is FQNEAQ in the germline V gene (reference sequence). CDR3 region: CASSSSRDRGYGYTF. CDR3 sequence (DNA): TGTGCCAGCAGCAGCTCCCGGGACAGGGGCTATGGCTACACCTTC.

The chain couples TRBV2 to TRBJ2-2; TRBD2 agrees at 7 bases. Germline CDR1 and CDR2: SNHLY and FYNNEI. The CDR3 length is 14 residues. With 8 bases clipped from V and 2 bases from J, the junction kept 5 bases outside the gene matches. CDR3 bases: TGTGCCAGCTGGGAGGGAGCCAACACCGGGGAGCTGTTTTTT. This sequence encodes CASWEGANTGELFF.

This chain uses TRBV5-1 with TRBJ2-1; possible D gene TRBD1, 6 bases. The germline V gene has CDR1 SGHRS and CDR2 YFSETQ. V was pared by 3 bases and J by 2 bases, with 15 bases between. This CDR3 spans 16 amino acids. CDR3 in amino acids: CASSSWNGQTYNEQFF. CDR3 coding DNA: TGCGCCAGCAGCTCGTGGAACGGACAGACCTACAATGAGCAGTTCTTC.

This sequence joins TRBV4-1 and TRBJ2-7; no reliable D call. V was pared by 4 bases and J by 2 bases, with 15 bases between. The CDR3 is 15 residues long. Germline CDR1 and CDR2: MGHRA and YSYEKL. The CDR3 sequence: CASSPGDRTPYEQYF. The DNA of the CDR3 is TGCGCCAGCAGCCCTGGCGACCGTACCCCCTACGAGCAGTACTTC.

CDR3 region: CSVEAETEAFF. CDR3 in DNA: TGCAGCGTTGAAGCCGAGACAGAAGCTTTCTTT. The V call is TRBV29-1, the J call TRBJ1-1; D remains ambiguous. CDR3 size: 11 residues. The germline V gene encodes CDR1 SQVTM and CDR2 ANQGSEA. Trimming stripped 1 base from V and 8 bases from J, with 8 bases between.

The chain has TRBV13 and TRBJ1-1, with TRBD1 matching over 9 bases. The CDR3 is 14 amino acids. Losses at the gene ends were 7 bases for V and 4 bases for J; bases not matched to a gene: 7. CDR1 and CDR2 from the germline V gene are PRHDT and FYEKMQ (reference sequence). CDR3 residues: CASKLGDRVTEAFF. CDR3 sequence (DNA): TGTGCCAGCAAGCTAGGGGACAGGGTCACTGAAGCTTTCTTT.

This rearrangement joins TRBV9 to TRBJ2-1, with a weak D call TRBD2 (6 bases). The CDR3 has 16 amino acids. Germline V gene lookup returns CDR1 SGDLS and CDR2 YYNGEE. V gave up 3 bases and J gave up 4 bases, with 17 bases separating them. The CDR3 DNA is TGTGCCAGCAGCGACCCTGTCGGGACTCATTACAATGAGCAGTTCTTC. This codes for CASSDPVGTHYNEQFF.

The chain employs TRBV5-1 and TRBJ2-1, with TRBD2 identical over 9 bases. V shed 0 bases, J shed 6 bases, and the junction held 4 bases outside the gene matches. Germline V gene sequence: CDR1 SGHRS, CDR2 YFSETQ. The CDR3 runs to 15 residues. CDR3 sequence (DNA): TGCGCCAGCAGCTTGGAAGCGGGGGGCGCCAATGAGCAGTTCTTC. This encodes CASSLEAGGANEQFF. Supplemented by reference TRBV5-1 and TRBJ2-1, the full variable domain reads KAGVTQTPRYLIKTRGQQVTLSCSPISGHRSVSWYQQTPGQGLQFLFEYFSETQRNKGNFPGRFSGRQFSNSRSEMNVSTLELGDSALYLCASSLEAGGANEQFFGPGTRLTVL.

The chain combines TRBV29-1 with TRBJ1-1; 9 bases match TRBD1. Germline CDR1 reads SQVTM; CDR2 reads ANQGSEA. This CDR3 region has 14 residues. With 4 bases clipped from V and 2 bases from J, the junction kept 5 bases outside the gene matches. The CDR3 bases are TGCAGCGTTGTAGGGACAGGGACTAACACTGAAGCTTTCTTT. As protein: CSVVGTGTNTEAFF. Full variable domain (rest looked up from reference TRBV29-1 and TRBJ1-1): SAVISQKPSRDICQRGTSLTIQCQVDSQVTMMFWYRQQPGQSLTLIATANQGSEATYESGFVIDKFPISRPNLTFSTLTVSNMSPEDSSIYLCSVVGTGTNTEAFFGQGTRLTVV.